This is a list of T cell receptor beta chains from one sample in a study of T-cell reconstitution after alpha-beta-depleted transplantation in children. Each CDR3 protein is one row after TCRdb ran MiXCR on the PCR reads. The sample holds around 800,000 distinct CDR3 sequences, approximately 15% seen once. The sequencing used PBMCs, mostly from graft donor cells, collected 360 days after TCRalphabeta/CD19-depleted stem cell transplant. The receptors stem from a male patient younger than 18 who had a stem cell transplant for acute lymphoblastic leukemia, so the T cells may come from the graft donor. Each CDR3 is given without its conserved first and last residue.

J gene: TRBJ2-1; V gene: TRBV9; CDR3 protein: ASSVVGREDGEQF
J gene: TRBJ2-7; V gene: TRBV7-3; CDR3 protein: ASSPEGQGSYEQY
J gene: TRBJ2-3; V gene: TRBV10-3; CDR3 protein: AISDTGHYTDTQY
J gene: TRBJ1-1; V gene: TRBV5-1; CDR3 protein: ASRPGTGNPEAF
J gene: TRBJ2-3; V gene: TRBV24-1; CDR3 protein: ATSDSSTSGVDTQY
J gene: TRBJ2-1; V gene: TRBV27; CDR3 protein: ASTRHSGGSYNEQF
J gene: TRBJ2-7; V gene: TRBV20-1; CDR3 protein: SARLLAEKLYEQY
J gene: TRBJ2-5; V gene: TRBV3-1; CDR3 protein: ASSQDGGDTSQETQY
J gene: TRBJ2-5; V gene: TRBV5-1; CDR3 protein: ASSTRDETQY
J gene: TRBJ2-5; V gene: TRBV11-2; CDR3 protein: ASSLRLAGGIETQY
J gene: TRBJ2-7; V gene: TRBV5-1; CDR3 protein: ASSYDGQARARDEQY
J gene: TRBJ2-1; V gene: TRBV29-1; CDR3 protein: SSQVGAWMNEQF
J gene: TRBJ2-1; V gene: TRBV4-2; CDR3 protein: ASSQDSVGLAGAGFYNEQF
J gene: TRBJ2-1; V gene: TRBV10-3; CDR3 protein: AISFRGSSYNEQF
J gene: TRBJ2-2; V gene: TRBV21-1; CDR3 protein: ASSSGLAGEDRLPTGELF
J gene: TRBJ2-1; V gene: TRBV7-6; CDR3 protein: ASSLGSAGVSYNEQF
J gene: TRBJ2-1; V gene: TRBV10-3; CDR3 protein: AISGPPALAEYNEQF
J gene: TRBJ2-7; V gene: TRBV29-1; CDR3 protein: SAGAPHGEQY
J gene: TRBJ2-7; V gene: TRBV6-1; CDR3 protein: ASSEAAGQFREQY
J gene: TRBJ2-7; V gene: TRBV3-1; CDR3 protein: ASSQDVPAGAAEQY
J gene: TRBJ1-1; V gene: TRBV5-1; CDR3 protein: ASSLLTKNTEAF
J gene: TRBJ1-2; V gene: TRBV5-1; CDR3 protein: ASSFPDPGAVNGYT
J gene: TRBJ2-7; V gene: TRBV3-1; CDR3 protein: ASSHGPSRGENYEQY
J gene: TRBJ2-7; V gene: TRBV7-9; CDR3 protein: ASGGLAGGDEQY
J gene: TRBJ2-5; V gene: TRBV11-2; CDR3 protein: ASSLEGGSGTQY
J gene: TRBJ2-4; V gene: TRBV20-1; CDR3 protein: SARDGRDRSSSSSKNIQY
J gene: TRBJ2-7; V gene: TRBV5-1; CDR3 protein: ASSPWIGYEQY
J gene: TRBJ1-5; V gene: TRBV27; CDR3 protein: ASRPQRGLGQPQH
J gene: TRBJ2-1; V gene: TRBV9; CDR3 protein: ASSANRVAGSTYNEQF
J gene: TRBJ2-3; V gene: TRBV15; CDR3 protein: AITSRPDTQY